These 22 T cell receptor beta chains were sequenced from one sample in a study of chronic HIV infection and antiretroviral therapy. TCRdb fed the 5' RACE reads into MiXCR, producing one record per CDR3 protein. The table includes fewer than 40,000 distinct CDR3 sequences, 7.5% to 10% detected once. Sequencing was carried out using peripheral blood. The origin of the receptors is an adult who had HIV and had not received antiretroviral therapy, or was an uninfected healthy control (not recorded which).

V usage is TRBV12-3 or TRBV12-4 and J usage is TRBJ1-1, with 7 bases aligning to TRBD1. The CDR3 sequence is 14 residues long. With 1 base clipped from V and 9 bases from J, the junction kept 8 bases outside the gene matches. The CDR3 region has the DNA TGTGCCAGCAGTTTAGTCGCCTCAGGGGGAAAAGCTTTCTTT. It specifies CASSLVASGGKAFF.

This clonotype was seen ten or more times. The CDR3 nucleotides read TGCAGTGCTAGAGAAGCAGGAAAAAATGGCTACACCTTC. It translates to CSAREAGKNGYTF. The chain combines TRBV20-1 with TRBJ1-2; D gene unclear. Germline-derived CDR1 and CDR2 are DFQATT and SNEGSKA (reference sequence). V shed 0 bases and J shed 6 bases, with 11 bases lying between them. The CDR3 runs 13 residues.

The V and J genes are TRBV7-2 and TRBJ2-5; TRBD1 matches 7 bases. Germline V lookup: CDR1 SGHTA, CDR2 FQGNSA. The junction had 7 bases not matched to a gene; V was cut back by 5 bases and J by 1 base. This CDR3 has 15 residues. The chain's CDR3 is CASSRNRGPQETQYF. Written as DNA, the CDR3 is TGTGCCAGCAGCAGAAACAGGGGACCCCAAGAGACCCAGTACTTC.

The table lists this clonotype with many counts. The chain is built from TRBV10-3 and TRBJ2-1, with D possibly being TRBD1 (5 bases). The V gene's germline CDR1 is ENHRY and CDR2 SYGVKD. CDR3 length equals 17 residues. Trimming removed 0 bases at V and 2 bases at J, with 14 bases between. The CDR3 protein is CAISESIQGTPYNEQFF. CDR3 coding DNA: TGTGCCATCAGTGAGTCAATTCAGGGTACCCCCTACAATGAGCAGTTCTTC.

In this sample, this clonotype turned up many times. The V and J genes are TRBV2 and TRBJ2-7; 8 nucleotides line up with TRBD2. This CDR3 comprises 15 residues. CDR1 is SNHLY, CDR2 FYNNEI, per germline. J gave up 0 bases and V 1 base, and 2 bases lay outside the gene matches. CDR3 in amino acids: CASSEGAGDSYEQYF. CDR3 in DNA: TGTGCCAGCAGTGAAGGAGCGGGGGACTCCTACGAGCAGTACTTC.

The V and J genes are TRBV20-1 and TRBJ2-1; D remains ambiguous. The germline V gene has CDR1 DFQATT and CDR2 SNEGSKA (reference sequence). The CDR3 is 14 residues long. The V and J ends lost 0 bases and 9 bases respectively, with 15 bases between them. CDR3 loop: CSARDLATALEQFF. In nucleotides, the CDR3 is TGCAGTGCTAGAGATTTGGCGACTGCCCTTGAGCAGTTCTTC.

This clonotype has only a few counts. The chain links TRBV4-2 to TRBJ1-1; no firm D call. The V and J ends lost 0 bases and 6 bases respectively, with 14 bases between them. This CDR3 region has 15 residues. CDR1 LGHNA and CDR2 YNFKEQ come from the germline V gene. CDR3 amino acids: CASSQEGNGYSEAFF. As DNA, the CDR3 is TGTGCCAGCAGCCAAGAGGGCAACGGGTACTCTGAAGCTTTCTTT.

This clonotype was detected ten times or more. The rearrangement links TRBV12-3 or TRBV12-4 to TRBJ1-4, with D tentatively TRBD1 (5 bases). Trimming removed 0 bases at V and 2 bases at J, with 10 bases between. The CDR3 extends over 16 amino acids. Written as DNA, the CDR3 is TGTGCCAGCAGTTTAGCGGGACCAGGGACTAATGAAAAACTGTTTTTT. Its protein product is CASSLAGPGTNEKLFF.

The chain couples TRBV15 to TRBJ1-5; D gene ambiguous. Per germline, CDR1 LNHNV and CDR2 YYDKDF (reference sequence). The CDR3 loop spans 13 amino acids. V was shortened by 1 base and J by 4 bases, with 5 bases between the two germline ends. The DNA for the CDR3 is TGTGCCACCAGCAGAGCCCTAAATCAGCCCCAGCATTTT. Translation: CATSRALNQPQHF.

This clonotype was seen ten or more times. The V and J genes are TRBV3-1 and TRBJ2-7, with 8 bases matching TRBD2. The CDR3 is made up of 14 amino acids. V shed 1 base, J shed 3 bases, and the junction held 2 bases outside the gene matches. Germline CDR1 is LGHDT and CDR2 is YNNKEL (reference sequence). CDR3: CASSQGGLVYEQYF. In DNA form, the CDR3 reads TGTGCCAGCAGCCAAGGGGGACTAGTCTACGAGCAGTACTTC.

This clonotype was seen a handful of times. The rearrangement uses TRBV20-1 and TRBJ1-1; D not resolved. From germline, CDR1 is DFQATT and CDR2 SNEGSKA (reference sequence). Trimming shortened V by 1 base and J by 4 bases, and 19 bases separated the two germline ends. The CDR3 loop spans 16 amino acids. The CDR3: CSARASEIDRGTEAFF. The CDR3 nucleotides are TGCAGTGCTAGAGCCTCGGAAATAGACCGCGGCACTGAAGCTTTCTTT.

The chain links TRBV4-3 to TRBJ1-5; D perhaps matches TRBD1 (5 bases). This CDR3 has 13 amino acids. Germline V gene lookup returns CDR1 LGHNA and CDR2 YSLEER. V lost 0 bases to trimming and J lost 8 bases, with 8 bases between them. The CDR3, as DNA: TGCGCCAGCAGCCAAGATCGGGGGGAGCCCCAGCATTTT. This gives the protein CASSQDRGEPQHF.

By its share, this clonotype is medium-sized. The rearrangement uses TRBV12-3 or TRBV12-4 and TRBJ2-5, with 7 bases identical to TRBD1. The CDR3 consists of 14 residues. V dropped 6 bases and J dropped 2; count of bases not matched to a gene: 6. This CDR3 reads CASSLGQYQETQYF. In nucleotides, the CDR3 is TGTGCCAGCAGCTTGGGACAGTATCAAGAGACCCAGTACTTC.

This clonotype showed up just a few times. This chain uses TRBV11-2 with TRBJ1-1; D perhaps matches TRBD1 (5 bases). Germline V lookup: CDR1 SGHAT, CDR2 FQNNGV. CDR3 length equals 15 residues. Trimming pared 1 base from V and 7 bases from J, leaving 16 bases between. CDR3 amino acids: CASSLGLGSGHEAFF. The CDR3 region has the DNA TGTGCCAGCAGCTTAGGGTTAGGTTCGGGGCATGAAGCTTTCTTT.

In its sample, this clonotype ranks as medium-sized. The V call is TRBV7-2, the J call TRBJ1-6; 7 nucleotides align to TRBD1. The CDR3 sequence is 13 residues long. The V gene end was trimmed by 3 bases and the J gene end by 12 bases; junction bases not matched to a gene: 5. Germline-derived CDR1 and CDR2 are SGHTA and FQGNSA. CDR3 nucleotides: TGTGCCAGCAGCTTCCCAGGGGGTCTACCCCTCCACTTT. It is translated as CASSFPGGLPLHF.

This clonotype was seen more than once but under ten times. This chain connects TRBV5-6 to TRBJ1-4; possibly TRBD1 for D (6 bases). CDR3 length: 17 amino acids. V was cut by 4 bases and J by 3 bases, with 19 bases left in between. Germline CDR1 is SGHDT and CDR2 is YYEEEE. The CDR3 nucleotides read TGTGCCAGCAGCCCCACGGGGGCGGAGGTGGCTAATGAAAAACTGTTTTTT. It translates to CASSPTGAEVANEKLFF.

This clonotype has at least ten counts. The chain employs TRBV6-5 and TRBJ2-2; the D gene is possibly TRBD1 (6 bases). There are 17 residues in the CDR3. Germline V gene lookup returns CDR1 MNHEY and CDR2 SVGAGI. With 7 bases removed from V and 5 bases from J, the gap between germline ends came to 23 bases. The CDR3 is CASIGGGQRRVTGELFF. CDR3 DNA: TGTGCCAGCATTGGCGGTGGACAGCGAAGGGTTACCGGGGAGCTGTTTTTT.

The chain joins TRBV29-1 to TRBJ2-3, with unresolved D. CDR1 is SQVTM and CDR2 is ANQGSEA in the germline V gene. V was cut by 4 bases and J by 0 bases, with 8 bases left in between. The CDR3 loop spans 13 amino acids. CDR3 amino acids: CSVGPISTDTQYF. The CDR3 bases are TGCAGCGTTGGTCCGATTAGCACAGATACGCAGTATTTT.

This clonotype was counted at least ten times. The genes are TRBV9 and TRBJ2-5, with 11 bases lining up with TRBD2. V was clipped by 3 bases and J by 6 bases; unmatched bases: 10. From germline, CDR1 is SGDLS and CDR2 YYNGEE. This CDR3 is 16 amino acids long. The CDR3 loop is CASSADLTSGTKTQYF. Written as DNA, the CDR3 is TGTGCCAGCAGCGCGGACCTGACTAGCGGGACAAAGACCCAGTACTTC.

The rearrangement uses TRBV4-3 and TRBJ1-1; D remains ambiguous. V dropped 1 base and J dropped 5 bases, with 20 bases sitting between them. The germline V gene encodes CDR1 LGHNA and CDR2 YSLEER. The CDR3 consists of 17 residues. CDR3 bases: TGCGCCAGCAGCCAAGTAGCATTAGGGAGTTTGGGGACTGAAGCTTTCTTT. It is translated as CASSQVALGSLGTEAFF.

J is TRBJ1-1 and V is TRBV29-1; D is perhaps TRBD1 (6 bases). Looked up from germline, CDR1 is SQVTM and CDR2 is ANQGSEA. V was trimmed by 7 bases and J by 2 bases, leaving 11 bases between them. The length of the CDR3 is 12 residues. CDR3 region: CSDLDSNTEAFF. CDR3 coding DNA: TGCAGCGACCTGGACAGTAACACTGAAGCTTTCTTT.

The chain recombines TRBV2 with TRBJ2-3, with unresolved D. V was trimmed by 3 bases and J by 0 bases, leaving 13 bases between them. Germline CDR1 is SNHLY and CDR2 is FYNNEI. CDR3 length equals 16 residues. DNA for the CDR3: TGTGCCAGCAGTGATAGGATAGGCCCCAGCACAGATACGCAGTATTTT. It translates to CASSDRIGPSTDTQYF.